This T cell receptor (beta chain) was obtained from a study of blood T cell repertoires in COVID-19. Study summary: Nucleic acid was either cDNA or gDNA, and it came from T cells, B-cell-depleted T cells, or PBMCs.

TCRdb's table, derived via immunoSEQ multiplex PCR, lists solely in-frame clones and lacks some. The sample lists around 26,000 clones, roughly 82% seen once, with about 1.7% in the top ten. Germline V gene sequence: CDR1 SGDLS, CDR2 YYNGEE. The CDR3 spans 14 residues. V was pared by 2 bases and J by 4 bases, with 4 bases of the junction left unmatched. V usage is TRBV9 and J usage is TRBJ2-7; TRBD2 matches 9 bases. The TCR originated in an elderly man with active or convalescent COVID-19. Sequencing was done on a sample of peripheral blood. The CDR3 coding sequence is TGTGCCAGCAGCGTTGCGGGGGGGCCTTACGAGCAGTACTTC. Translation: CASSVAGGPYEQYF.